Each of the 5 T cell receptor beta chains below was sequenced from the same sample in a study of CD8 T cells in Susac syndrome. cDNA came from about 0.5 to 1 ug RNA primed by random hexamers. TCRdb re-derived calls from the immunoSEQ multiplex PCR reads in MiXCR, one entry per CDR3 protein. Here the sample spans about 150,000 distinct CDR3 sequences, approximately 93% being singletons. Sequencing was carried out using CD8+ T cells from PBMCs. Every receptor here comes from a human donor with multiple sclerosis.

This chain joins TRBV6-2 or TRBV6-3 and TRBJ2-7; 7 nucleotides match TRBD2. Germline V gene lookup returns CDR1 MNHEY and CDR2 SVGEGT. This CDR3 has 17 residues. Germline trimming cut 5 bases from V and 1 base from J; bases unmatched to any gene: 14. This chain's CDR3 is CASSDPGEGPQSYEQYF. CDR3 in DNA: TGTGCCAGCAGTGACCCGGGGGAGGGCCCCCAATCCTACGAGCAGTACTTC.

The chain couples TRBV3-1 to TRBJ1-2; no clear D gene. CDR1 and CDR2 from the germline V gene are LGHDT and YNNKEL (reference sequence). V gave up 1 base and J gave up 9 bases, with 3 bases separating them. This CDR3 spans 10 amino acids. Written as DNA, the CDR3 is TGTGCCAGCAGCCAAGGGAGCTACACCTTC. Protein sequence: CASSQGSYTF.

Here the CDR3 DNA reads TGTGCCAGCAGCACGACAGGGGCGGCTGGGGCCAACGTCCTGACTTTC. This codes for CASSTTGAAGANVLTF. The chain couples TRBV13 to TRBJ2-6, with 8 bases fitting TRBD1. Germline CDR1 is PRHDT and CDR2 is FYEKMQ (reference sequence). V was clipped by 5 bases and J by 2 bases; unmatched bases: 5. The CDR3 has 16 residues.

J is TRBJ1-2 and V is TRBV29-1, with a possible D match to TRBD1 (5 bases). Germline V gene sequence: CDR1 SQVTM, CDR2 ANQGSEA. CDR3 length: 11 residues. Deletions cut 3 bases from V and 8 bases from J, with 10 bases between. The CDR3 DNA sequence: TGCAGCGTTGACGCGCGGGACGGCTACACCTTC. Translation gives CSVDARDGYTF.

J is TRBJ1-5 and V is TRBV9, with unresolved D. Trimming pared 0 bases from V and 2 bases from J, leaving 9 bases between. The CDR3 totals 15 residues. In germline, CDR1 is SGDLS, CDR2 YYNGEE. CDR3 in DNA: TGTGCCAGCAGCGTAGGGGCGGATGGCAATCAGCCCCAGCATTTT. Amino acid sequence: CASSVGADGNQPQHF.